Listed below are T cell receptor beta chains from one sample, sequenced in a study of blood T cells in healthy people across ages. TCRdb passed the 5' RACE reads through MiXCR, listing each CDR3 protein once. The table lists 1.2 million to 1.5 million distinct CDR3 sequences, 42% of them singletons. Sequencing was done on a sample of blood. Every receptor here comes from a woman aged 18 to 35 in good health. CDR3s include the opening cysteine and the closing phenylalanine or tryptophan. D genes are given only for firm matches. Expanded clones are given a class, and other clones once, few, many or no size at all.

- | - | TRBJ1-2 | TRBV2 | TGTGCCACCAATAGTGAGGCCTATGGCTACACCTTC | CATNSEAYGYTF
few | TRBD1 | TRBJ1-2 | TRBV20-1 | TGCAGTGCTAGAGATGGGACAGGGGGCGGCTACACCTTC | CSARDGTGGGYTF
few | - | TRBJ1-1 | TRBV11-1 | TGTGCCAGCAGCCACGCGACACGACAGAACACTGAAGCTTTCTTT | CASSHATRQNTEAFF
- | - | TRBJ2-7 | TRBV5-8 | TGTGCCAGCAGAGTGGTGGGAGAGACCTACGAGCAGTACTTC | CASRVVGETYEQYF
- | TRBD2 | TRBJ2-1 | TRBV11-2 | TGTGCCAGCAGCTTATACAGCGGGGGAGAGAGCTCCTACAATGAGCAGTTCTTC | CASSLYSGGESSYNEQFF
- | - | TRBJ2-1 | TRBV2 | TGTGCCAGCGGCGGTGACTACAATGAGCAGTTCTTC | CASGGDYNEQFF
- | TRBD1 | TRBJ2-3 | TRBV12-5 | TGTGCTAGTAGTTCTGGGGACAGGGGAACAGATACGCAGTATTTT | CASSSGDRGTDTQYF
few | - | TRBJ2-1 | TRBV5-1 | TGCGCCAGCAGCCTCCGTTGGGGGGCTTCCTACAATGAGCAGTTCTTC | CASSLRWGASYNEQFF
- | - | TRBJ2-1 | TRBV10-3 | TGTGCCATCTTTGGACTACCTAAAGTCGCCTTACAAAATGAGCAGTTCTTC | CAIFGLPKVALQNEQFF
- | TRBD2 | TRBJ2-7 | TRBV12-3/TRBV12-4 | TGTGCCAGCAGTCCGGGGACTAGTCCATACGAGCAGTACTTC | CASSPGTSPYEQYF
once | - | TRBJ1-2 | TRBV20-1 | TGCAGCGCCCGGGTCGTCTCTAACTATGGCTACACCTTC | CSARVVSNYGYTF
- | - | TRBJ1-5 | TRBV6-8 | TGTGCCAGCACCCAGGAGGGTAAACGTAGCAATCAGCCCCAGCATTTT | CASTQEGKRSNQPQHF
few | - | TRBJ1-6 | TRBV11-2 | TGTGCCAGCAGCTCGGCTATAGGGAACTATAATTCACCCCTCCACTTT | CASSSAIGNYNSPLHF
few | - | TRBJ2-3 | TRBV27 | TGTGCCAGCAGTTTCGGGACTCACACAGATACGCAGTATTTT | CASSFGTHTDTQYF
few | - | TRBJ1-5 | TRBV27 | TGTGCCAGCAGTCAGTCACGGGACGGACACAATCAGCCCCAGCATTTT | CASSQSRDGHNQPQHF
- | - | TRBJ1-2 | TRBV6-5 | TGTGCCAGCAGTTACGCCCGGGACGGGTGGTGTGGCTACACCTTC | CASSYARDGWCGYTF
few | TRBD2 | TRBJ2-3 | TRBV6-6 | TGTGCCAGCACCGAACTAGCGGGGGGGCCGACAGATACGCAGTATTTT | CASTELAGGPTDTQYF
few | - | TRBJ2-6 | TRBV28 | TGTGCCAGCAGTTTAACAGACTCTGGGGCCAACGTCCTGACTTTC | CASSLTDSGANVLTF
- | - | TRBJ1-1 | TRBV20-1 | TGCAGTGCTAGAGGGGACGGCGGGAACACTGAAGCTTTCTTT | CSARGDGGNTEAFF
- | TRBD2 | TRBJ2-1 | TRBV12-3/TRBV12-4 | TGTGCCAGCAGTTTAGGAAGCGGGGGCGTCATTGAGCAGTTCTTC | CASSLGSGGVIEQFF
many | TRBD1 | TRBJ2-1 | TRBV4-1 | TGCGCCAGCAGAGAGGGGACAGGGAGAAATGAGCAGTTCTTC | CASREGTGRNEQFF
many | - | TRBJ1-4 | TRBV7-9 | TGTGCCAGCAGTTCAGGGGCCACTAATGAAAAACTGTTTTTT | CASSSGATNEKLFF
many | TRBD2 | TRBJ2-7 | TRBV7-2 | TGTGCCAGCAGCCGGGGGGAGTCCTACAATGAGCAGTACTTC | CASSRGESYNEQYF
few | - | TRBJ2-7 | TRBV27 | TGTGCCAGCAGTTTATCGCCAGGGGTCTACGAGCAGTACTTC | CASSLSPGVYEQYF
few | - | TRBJ2-1 | TRBV27 | TGTGCCAGCAGTCCCGGCGGTTTTGAGCAGTTCTTC | CASSPGGFEQFF
- | - | TRBJ1-2 | TRBV2 | TGTGCCAGTCGATACCCAAGGTCGAACTATGGCTACACCTTC | CASRYPRSNYGYTF
- | - | TRBJ1-1 | TRBV6-6 | TGTGCCAGCAGGACCGAGGGGCGGGCAGCTTTCTTT | CASRTEGRAAFF
- | - | TRBJ1-2 | TRBV20-1 | TGCAGTGCTATCGACAGAAGAGAATGGAACTATGGCTACACCTTC | CSAIDRREWNYGYTF
- | TRBD1 | TRBJ1-2 | TRBV6-1 | TGTGCCAGCAGTACCGGGACAGACCTCTATGGCTACACCTTC | CASSTGTDLYGYTF
- | TRBD1 | TRBJ2-7 | TRBV12-3/TRBV12-4 | TGTGCCAGCAGTTTTCGGGACAGGAGCTCCTACGAGCAGTACTTC | CASSFRDRSSYEQYF
- | - | TRBJ2-1 | TRBV5-1 | TGCGCCACCCGGAGAGGGGGGAGCTCCTACAATGAGCAGTTCTTC | CATRRGGSSYNEQFF
once | - | TRBJ2-5 | TRBV24-1 | TGTGCCACCAGTGGGAATGAGGATATCGCCATTGAGCAGTACTTC | CATSGNEDIAIEQYF
few | - | TRBJ1-4 | TRBV20-1 | TGCAGTGCGGGGGACGGACCACATAATGAAAAACTGTTTTTT | CSAGDGPHNEKLFF
once | TRBD2 | TRBJ2-7 | TRBV6-5 | TGTGCCAGCAGTTACTCTTCGGGGGGGAGCGAATACAACTCCTACGAGCAGTACTTC | CASSYSSGGSEYNSYEQYF
once | - | TRBJ1-6 | TRBV12-3/TRBV12-4 | TGTGCCAGCACCCAAGGACGGGATAATTCACCCCTCCACTTT | CASTQGRDNSPLHF
- | - | TRBJ1-2 | TRBV7-9 | TGTGCCAGCAGCTTGGTGGCGGTGGGCTACACCTTC | CASSLVAVGYTF
- | - | TRBJ1-4 | TRBV29-1 | TGCAGCGTTGCAGGGCATGATGAAAAACTGTTTTTT | CSVAGHDEKLFF
- | TRBD1 | TRBJ2-7 | TRBV6-9 | TGTGCCAGCAGTTATTCGAACAGGGACAGCCCCTACGAGCAGTACTTC | CASSYSNRDSPYEQYF
- | - | TRBJ2-7 | TRBV5-1 | TGCGCCAGCAGCTTGGAGGCTATCTCCTACGAGCAGTACTTC | CASSLEAISYEQYF
few | - | TRBJ2-7 | TRBV29-1 | TGCAGCGTTGAGAACAATGAGCAGTACTTC | CSVENNEQYF
- | - | TRBJ2-1 | TRBV7-2 | TGTGCCAGCAGCTCGGCAGGCGGACACAATGAGCAGTTCTTC | CASSSAGGHNEQFF
once | - | TRBJ2-6 | TRBV5-1 | TGCGCCAGCAGGGCGTCTGAGGCCAACGTCCTGACTTTC | CASRASEANVLTF